These 3 T cell receptor beta chains share one sample of origin, sequenced in a study of T cell responses to AZD1222 COVID-19 vaccine. Profiled with immunoSEQ multiplex PCR; TCRdb holds only in-frame clones, not every one. In the table there are roughly 200,000 clones, 85% to 95% of which are singletons. Material: peripheral blood, obtained on day 0 of MenACWY control vaccination. Receptors were obtained from an adult in good health.

The chain links TRBV27 to TRBJ1-2, with D uncertain. V was trimmed by 5 bases and J by 4 bases, leaving 8 bases between them. This CDR3 is 12 amino acids long. Per germline, CDR1 MNHEY and CDR2 SMNVEV (reference sequence). CDR3 nucleotides: TGTGCCAGCAGTAATAGAGGCTATGGCTACACCTTC. Its translation is CASSNRGYGYTF.

The genes are TRBV24-1 and TRBJ1-5; no clear D. CDR1 and CDR2 (germline): KGHDR, SFDVKD. Trimming removed 4 bases at V and 9 bases at J, with 12 bases between. This CDR3 is built from 13 residues. CDR3 loop: CATSETNLGPQHF. DNA for the CDR3: TGTGCCACCAGTGAAACAAACCTGGGGCCCCAGCATTTT.

The V and J genes are TRBV18 and TRBJ2-7, with unresolved D. The CDR3 has 13 residues. The germline V gene encodes CDR1 KGHSH and CDR2 LQKENI. V was shortened by 3 bases and J by 2 bases, with 8 bases between the two germline ends. Here the CDR3 reads CASSPRTAYEQYF. The CDR3 DNA follows: TGTGCCAGCTCACCGCGAACAGCCTACGAGCAGTACTTC.